The clone carrying this T cell receptor (beta chain) was recorded once. These data come from a study of control samples from healthy donors and cancer patients. CDR3 size: 15 residues. V lost 3 bases and J 8 bases, leaving 20 bases between the germline ends. Germline V gene sequence: CDR1 SGDLS, CDR2 YYNGEE. Assay: immunoSEQ multiplex PCR; the TCRdb copy retains only in-frame clones and omits some. The sample has tens of thousands of clones; approximately 90% are singletons. This rearrangement joins TRBV9 to TRBJ1-2, with D tentatively TRBD1 (6 bases). Sequencing was carried out using blood. The clonotype originates from a man aged 50 or older in good health. CDR3 amino acids: CASSGIGGASRGYTF. In nucleotides, the CDR3 is TGTGCCAGCAGCGGGATCGGGGGGGCCTCAAGGGGCTACACCTTC.